A single sample gave rise to the 32 T cell receptor beta chains below, sequenced in a study of PD-1 blockade in mismatch repair-deficient tumors. Some clones are missing from TCRdb's copy, which holds only in-frame ones; the method was immunoSEQ multiplex PCR. The sample holds about 49,000 clones, around 77% seen once. The sample here was PBMCs, taken before pembrolizumab treatment. The receptors here all came from an adult with mismatch repair-deficient cancer.

The chain has TRBV9 and TRBJ1-2; D is ambiguous. The CDR3 length is 14 residues. Trimming pared 1 base from V and 2 bases from J, leaving 9 bases between. Germline V CDR1 and CDR2: SGDLS, YYNGEE. The CDR3 coding sequence is TGTGCCAGCAGCGTAAGGTCCCAGAACTATGGCTACACCTTC. The encoded protein is CASSVRSQNYGYTF.

V usage is TRBV2 and J usage is TRBJ2-1; possible D gene TRBD1, 5 bases. The V gene lost 2 bases and the J gene lost 14 bases, with 13 bases spanning the gap. Germline loops: CDR1 SNHLY, CDR2 FYNNEI. The CDR3 is 12 amino acids. The CDR3 DNA reads as TGTGCCAGCAGTGAACAGGGCAGGGATGAGTTCTTC. Translated, it gives CASSEQGRDEFF.

V and J are TRBV5-1 and TRBJ1-3; the D gene is possibly TRBD1 (6 bases). From germline, CDR1 is SGHRS and CDR2 YFSETQ. The CDR3 length is 17 residues. Trimming left V 4 bases short and J 0 bases short, with 17 bases between. Here the CDR3 DNA reads TGCGCCAGCAGCCCGGGCGTCGACAGGAGCTCTGGAAACACCATATATTTT. It is translated as CASSPGVDRSSGNTIYF. The complete variable domain, with remaining parts taken from reference TRBV5-1 and TRBJ1-3, reads KAGVTQTPRYLIKTRGQQVTLSCSPISGHRSVSWYQQTPGQGLQFLFEYFSETQRNKGNFPGRFSGRQFSNSRSEMNVSTLELGDSALYLCASSPGVDRSSGNTIYFGEGSWLTVV.

This clone was detected only once. This chain links TRBV2 with TRBJ1-1, with D unresolved. Trimming removed 8 bases at V and 0 bases at J, with 10 bases between. CDR1 and CDR2 (germline): SNHLY, FYNNEI. The CDR3 totals 13 residues. CDR3 bases: TGTGCCAGCGGCGAGCGGATGAACACTGAAGCTTTCTTT. Amino acids: CASGERMNTEAFF.

The V call is TRBV11-1, the J call TRBJ2-2, with D uncertain. The CDR3 sequence is 14 residues long. Looked up from germline, CDR1 is SGHAT and CDR2 is FQDESV (reference sequence). V was pared by 4 bases and J by 0 bases, with 6 bases between. In DNA, the CDR3 is TGTGCCAGCAGCTCAAACCCGAACACCGGGGAGCTGTTTTTT. It is translated as CASSSNPNTGELFF.

The J gene is TRBJ2-1, the V gene TRBV5-1; unclear D gene. The length of the CDR3 is 15 residues. The V end was cut by 6 bases, the J end by 5 bases, with 18 bases between. Germline V gene data show CDR1 as SGHRS and CDR2 as YFSETQ. CDR3 in DNA: TGCGCCAGCACCTATCGGCTCGCATCGCACAATGAGCAGTTCTTC. Its protein product is CASTYRLASHNEQFF.

The rearrangement links TRBV5-5 to TRBJ2-2; 11 nucleotides line up with TRBD1. Germline assignment: CDR1 SGHKS and CDR2 YYEKEE (reference sequence). Trimming took 4 bases from V and 3 from J; bases not matched to a gene: 5. The CDR3 loop spans 16 amino acids. The CDR3 sequence: CASSTGQGAYTGELFF. CDR3 DNA: TGTGCCAGCAGCACCGGACAGGGGGCTTACACCGGGGAGCTGTTTTTT.

Only a few counts were recorded for this clone. The chain combines TRBV7-3 with TRBJ1-1, with unresolved D. CDR1 is SGHTA, CDR2 FQGTGA, per germline. Trimming shortened V by 6 bases and J by 4 bases, and 15 bases separated the two germline ends. This CDR3 spans 14 amino acids. CDR3 DNA: TGTGCCAGCAGTCTAGAGCCTGAGGGCACTGAAGCTTTCTTT. It specifies CASSLEPEGTEAFF.

The chain links TRBV6-1 to TRBJ2-7; D gene ambiguous. Germline CDR1 reads MNHNS; CDR2 reads SASEGT. V shed 2 bases and J shed 7 bases, with 12 bases lying between them. CDR3 length: 13 residues. The chain's CDR3 is CASSETHDREQYF. The CDR3, as DNA: TGTGCCAGCAGTGAAACCCACGACCGGGAGCAGTACTTC.

This clone was recorded once. The chain links TRBV30 to TRBJ2-3, with no clear D. The CDR3 is 15 residues long. The germline gives CDR1 GTSNPN, CDR2 SVGIG (reference sequence). Trimming removed 3 bases from V and 0 bases from J, with 13 bases in between. The DNA for the CDR3 is TGTGCCTGGAGGGAATCCAACGGTAGCACAGATACGCAGTATTTT. It codes for CAWRESNGSTDTQYF.

V gene TRBV25-1 combines with J gene TRBJ2-2; 7 nucleotides line up with TRBD1. The CDR3 is made up of 15 amino acids. CDR1 is MGHDK, CDR2 SYGVNS, per germline. The ends lost 4 bases at V and 1 base at J; junction bases unmatched: 3. The chain's CDR3 is CASSARQGNTGELFF. CDR3 in DNA: TGTGCCAGCAGTGCTCGACAGGGGAACACCGGGGAGCTGTTTTTT. Full variable domain (rest looked up from reference TRBV25-1 and TRBJ2-2): EADIYQTPRYLVIGTGKKITLECSQTMGHDKMYWYQQDPGMELHLIHYSYGVNSTEKGDLSSESTVSRIRTEHFPLTLESARPSHTSQYLCASSARQGNTGELFFGEGSRLTVL.

This clone is classed as medium-sized (0.01 to 0.1%). This chain connects TRBV21-1 to TRBJ1-1. TRBV21-1 is a pseudogene locus. The CDR3 is 9 amino acids. CDR3 protein: CASSRGAFF. CDR3 nucleotide sequence: TGTGCCAGCAGCAGAGGAGCTTTCTTT.

The chain carries TRBV6-5 and TRBJ2-7; D possibly corresponds to TRBD1 (6 bases). CDR1 and CDR2 (germline): MNHEY, SVGAGI. The ends were cut back, 6 bases at V and 3 bases at J, with 18 bases in the middle. The CDR3 has 15 residues. DNA of the CDR3: TGTGCCAGCAGGACTCTCGACAGGTACAACTACGAGCAGTACTTC. Protein product: CASRTLDRYNYEQYF.

The chain has TRBV5-6 and TRBJ1-1; D remains ambiguous. Germline CDR1 is SGHDT and CDR2 is YYEEEE. The CDR3 spans 14 residues. Trimming pared 0 bases from V and 1 base from J, leaving 7 bases between. The CDR3 coding sequence is TGTGCCAGCAGCTTGGTACAGCCGAACACTGAAGCTTTCTTT. It translates to CASSLVQPNTEAFF. Variable domain in full (rest from reference TRBV5-6 and TRBJ1-1): DAGVTQSPTHLIKTRGQQVTLRCSPKSGHDTVSWYQQALGQGPQFIFQYYEEEERQRGNFPDRFSGHQFPNYSSELNVNALLLGDSALYLCASSLVQPNTEAFFGQGTRLTVV.

This clone is a singleton in its sample. CDR3 in DNA: TGTGCCAGCCTGGGGTGGGTGCAGGGTCCCGTGAACACTGAAGCTTTCTTT. This gives the protein CASLGWVQGPVNTEAFF. The chain is built from TRBV19 and TRBJ1-1, with a tentative D call TRBD1 (5 bases). The CDR3 consists of 17 residues. The germline gives CDR1 LNHDA, CDR2 SQIVND (reference sequence). The V end was cut by 9 bases, the J end by 0 bases, with 23 bases between.

This sequence joins TRBV2 and TRBJ1-5, with 7 positions matching TRBD1. Germline CDR1 reads SNHLY; CDR2 reads FYNNEI. This CDR3 has 13 amino acids. V was clipped by 5 bases and J by 6 bases; unmatched bases: 4. CDR3 region: CASSPGGIQPQHF. The CDR3 DNA is TGTGCCAGCAGTCCAGGGGGAATTCAGCCCCAGCATTTT.

This clone was picked up one time. This sequence joins TRBV4-1 and TRBJ2-1; 13 nucleotides line up with TRBD2. The germline V gene has CDR1 MGHRA and CDR2 YSYEKL. Losses at the gene ends were 2 bases for V and 8 bases for J; bases not matched to a gene: 9. The CDR3 is 17 amino acids. The CDR3 is CASSQPGLAGLLDEQFF. The DNA for the CDR3 is TGCGCCAGCAGCCAACCGGGACTAGCGGGACTTCTGGATGAGCAGTTCTTC.

The chain combines TRBV18 with TRBJ2-2; no firm D call. V was pared by 0 bases and J by 4 bases, with 12 bases between. The CDR3 length is 16 residues. Germline lookup yields CDR1 KGHSH and CDR2 LQKENI. The DNA for the CDR3 is TGTGCCAGCTCACCACCAGACATTTCCATCACCGGGGAGCTGTTTTTT. Its translation: CASSPPDISITGELFF.

The chain couples TRBV7-2 to TRBJ2-7; 11 bases fit TRBD1. V was pared by 3 bases and J by 0 bases, with 10 bases of the junction left unmatched. This CDR3 region has 18 residues. CDR1 is SGHTA, CDR2 FQGNSA, per germline. This CDR3 reads CASSLKRTGGASSYEQYF. CDR3 sequence (DNA): TGTGCCAGCAGCTTGAAACGGACAGGGGGCGCTTCCTCCTACGAGCAGTACTTC. Using reference TRBV7-2 and TRBJ2-7 for the parts outside the CDR3, the full variable domain is GAGVSQSPSNKVTEKGKDVELRCDPISGHTALYWYRQSLGQGLEFLIYFQGNSAPDKSGLPSDRFSAERTGGSVSTLTIQRTQQEDSAVYLCASSLKRTGGASSYEQYFGPGTRLTVT.

The chain recombines TRBV9 with TRBJ2-7, with D uncertain. V lost 0 bases and J lost 3, with 7 bases in between. CDR3 length: 13 residues. Germline V gene data show CDR1 as SGDLS and CDR2 as YYNGEE. CDR3 nucleotides: TGTGCCAGCAGCGTAGCAGACAACTACGAGCAGTACTTC. Its protein product is CASSVADNYEQYF.

The chain combines TRBV5-4 with TRBJ2-2; 9 nucleotides line up with TRBD2. In germline, CDR1 is SGHNT, CDR2 YYREEE (reference sequence). The CDR3 has 15 residues. Trimming removed 4 bases from V and 4 bases from J; junction bases left unmatched: 5. This CDR3 is CASSPGTSRTGELFF. The CDR3 DNA is TGTGCCAGCAGCCCGGGGACTAGCCGCACCGGGGAGCTGTTTTTT.

The V and J genes are TRBV29-1 and TRBJ2-3, with 9 bases aligning to TRBD1. The germline V gene encodes CDR1 SQVTM and CDR2 ANQGSEA. With 0 bases clipped from V and 4 bases from J, the junction kept 8 bases outside the gene matches. This CDR3 region has 16 residues. The CDR3 DNA reads TGCAGCGTTGAAGAGGTTGGGGACAGGGAGGCAGATACGCAGTATTTT. Protein sequence: CSVEEVGDREADTQYF.

This chain uses TRBV11-3 with TRBJ1-2; 12 bases align to TRBD1. Germline lookup yields CDR1 SGHNT and CDR2 YENEEA. V was clipped by 6 bases and J by 4 bases; unmatched bases: 6. This CDR3 is built from 15 residues. CDR3 in amino acids: CASRGTGGCGYGYTF. DNA for the CDR3: TGTGCCAGCAGAGGGACAGGGGGCTGTGGCTATGGCTACACCTTC.

This clone was seen more than once but under ten times. V usage is TRBV19 and J usage is TRBJ2-7, with 8 nucleotides matching TRBD1. Germline-derived CDR1 and CDR2 are LNHDA and SQIVND (reference sequence). V was pared by 6 bases and J by 7 bases, with 8 bases of the junction left unmatched. CDR3 length equals 13 residues. CDR3 nucleotide sequence: TGTGCCAGTAGCCCGGAGTGGACAGGGGAGCAGTACTTC. It encodes CASSPEWTGEQYF.

There are a few counts of this clone. This chain links TRBV27 with TRBJ2-1, with a possible D match to TRBD2 (5 bases). Germline values: CDR1 MNHEY, CDR2 SMNVEV (reference sequence). Trimming removed 2 bases at V and 2 bases at J, with 10 bases between. The CDR3 totals 15 residues. The CDR3 reads CASSLGRDPYNEQFF. The CDR3 DNA is TGTGCCAGCAGTTTAGGGAGAGACCCCTACAATGAGCAGTTCTTC.

The chain combines TRBV5-4 with TRBJ1-4, with D hard to call. CDR3 length equals 15 residues. Germline loops: CDR1 SGHNT, CDR2 YYREEE (reference sequence). Trimming stripped 2 bases from V and 0 bases from J, with 8 bases between. The CDR3 is CASSLSTSTNEKLFF. The CDR3 region has the DNA TGTGCCAGCAGCTTATCGACCTCAACTAATGAAAAACTGTTTTTT. The variable domain in full, with the rest retrieved from reference TRBV5-4 and TRBJ1-4, is ETGVTQSPTHLIKTRGQQVTLRCSSQSGHNTVSWYQQALGQGPQFIFQYYREEENGRGNFPPRFSGLQFPNYSSELNVNALELDDSALYLCASSLSTSTNEKLFFGSGTQLSVL.

The chain's CDR3 is CASSDRGTEAFF. CDR3 DNA sequence: TGTGCCAGTAGCGACAGGGGCACTGAAGCTTTCTTT. This sequence joins TRBV19 and TRBJ1-1, with 8 bases identical to TRBD1. The CDR3 is 12 amino acids. After removal of 6 bases from V and 4 bases from J, the junction contained 1 base not matched to a gene. In germline, CDR1 is LNHDA, CDR2 SQIVND (reference sequence).

This clone was counted a single time. The chain is built from TRBV5-1 and TRBJ2-7, with 11 bases fitting TRBD2. Germline CDR1 SGHRS, CDR2 YFSETQ. V lost 0 bases to trimming and J lost 5 bases; unmatched junction nucleotides: 10. The CDR3 runs 17 residues. DNA for the CDR3: TGCGCCAGCAGCTTGGATAGCGGGAGGGCCGGTGCGCACGAGCAGTACTTC. Translation gives CASSLDSGRAGAHEQYF.

This chain links TRBV5-4 with TRBJ2-5, with 11 bases that match TRBD2. The germline gives CDR1 SGHNT, CDR2 YYREEE (reference sequence). V was clipped by 4 bases and J by 5 bases; unmatched bases: 16. This CDR3 contains 18 residues. The CDR3: CASSPGGVSGRAGETQYF. CDR3 nucleotides: TGTGCCAGCAGCCCGGGGGGGGTTAGCGGGAGGGCCGGGGAGACCCAGTACTTC.

V is TRBV7-6 and J is TRBJ1-3; TRBD1 matches at 8 bases. Looked up from germline, CDR1 is SGHVS and CDR2 is FNYEAQ. After removal of 5 bases from V and 2 bases from J, the junction contained 5 bases not matched to a gene. This CDR3 has 15 amino acids. The CDR3: CASSRQTGAGNTIYF. CDR3 DNA: TGTGCCAGCAGCCGTCAGACAGGGGCTGGAAACACCATATATTTT.

Within the sample, this clone is medium-sized. The chain is built from TRBV7-9 and TRBJ2-1; D is possibly TRBD1 (5 bases). The CDR3 extends over 15 amino acids. Trimming pared 0 bases from V and 6 bases from J, leaving 12 bases between. Germline CDR1 is SEHNR and CDR2 is FQNEAQ (reference sequence). The CDR3 is CASSLAYTGRNEQFF. CDR3 bases: TGTGCCAGCAGCTTAGCGTATACAGGACGCAATGAGCAGTTCTTC.

Remarks on this clone: Other nucleotide sequences in the sample specify the same CDR3. The chain is built from TRBV7-9 and TRBJ2-3; no clear D. The CDR3 consists of 12 residues. Germline-derived CDR1 and CDR2 are SEHNR and FQNEAQ (reference sequence). V was clipped by 1 base and J by 1 base, with 0 bases between them. CDR3 loop: CASSLGTDTQYF. In DNA, the CDR3 is TGTGCCAGCAGCTTAGGCACAGATACGCAGTATTTT.